The TCR beta chain under discussion was sequenced for a study of cytomegalovirus exposure and HLA in healthy donors. Across the whole study: In an early release, HLA-typed donors contributed tens of millions of unique TCR sequences. The study's findings and limits: According to an earlier analysis, most TCR beta V segments yielded productive rearrangements about 90% or about 30% of the time. TCR beta V- and J-gene trimming, according to a later analysis, was linked to a missense DCLRE1C variant.

Trimming removed 6 bases from V and 2 bases from J; junction bases left unmatched: 3. Germline CDR1 and CDR2: MNHEY and SMNVEV (reference sequence). This CDR3 is 15 amino acids long. Concerning this clone itself: Its antigen is currently unknown.

Researchers ran the PCR with 60 Vbeta and 13 Jbeta primers. The repertoire was sequenced with immunoSEQ multiplex PCR; TCRdb's copy has only in-frame clones and lacks some. The table has some 130,000 clones, about three quarters seen once. Sequencing was done on a sample of PBMCs. This TCR derives from a human donor in good health. The J gene is TRBJ2-1, the V gene TRBV27; 11 bases line up with TRBD2. The CDR3 DNA is TGTGCCAGCAGCCTTAGCGGGGGGGCCTACAATGAGCAGTTCTTC. Translated, it gives CASSLSGGAYNEQFF.